A selection of T cell receptor beta chains follows, all from one sample in a study of cytomegalovirus exposure and HLA in healthy donors. The data were produced by immunoSEQ multiplex PCR, yet TCRdb's version contains in-frame clones alone and is incomplete. The sample consists of under 140,000 clones, approximately 86% of them appearing once. Sequenced material: PBMCs. These TCRs come from a man aged 40-55 years in good health and CMV-seronegative. The CDR3 runs from the conserved cysteine through the conserved F or W. The D gene is left open where the match is weak. Clone size is given for some rows only: seen once, a few or many times, or a class if the clone is expanded.

12	TRBV2	TRBJ2-5	once	TRBD1	TGTGCCAGCAGCCCCAGGGGGGAGACCCAGTACTTC	CASSPRGETQYF
13	TRBV7-9	TRBJ1-2	once	TRBD1	TGTGCCAGCAGCGGGCAGGGGGAGGATGGCTACACCTTC	CASSGQGEDGYTF
15	TRBV2	TRBJ2-3	few	TRBD2	TGTGCCAGCAGGAAGGAGACTAGCGGCACAGATACGCAGTATTTT	CASRKETSGTDTQYF
12	TRBV6-1	TRBJ1-5	-	-	TGTGCCAGCCGGACAAAGGGGGTTCCCCAGCATTTT	CASRTKGVPQHF
16	TRBV25-1	TRBJ1-5	-	-	TGTGCCAGCAGTGAATCTGGGGGGTCGGGCAATCAGCCCCAGCATTTT	CASSESGGSGNQPQHF
14	TRBV9	TRBJ1-5	-	-	TGTGCCAGCAGCTCAGGGACAAATAGCCAGCCCCAGCATTTT	CASSSGTNSQPQHF
16	TRBV2	TRBJ1-3	-	-	TGTGCCAGCAAGGAGAGTGACGGATCCTCTGGAAACACCATATATTTT	CASKESDGSSGNTIYF
15	TRBV14	TRBJ2-5	few	-	TGTGCCAGCAGCTTGACAGGATCGGCTTCTGAGACCCAGTACTTC	CASSLTGSASETQYF
16	TRBV15	TRBJ2-1	-	-	TGTGCCACCAGCAGAGATCGACAGGACCCCTACAATGAGCAGTTCTTC	CATSRDRQDPYNEQFF
13	TRBV28	TRBJ1-2	-	-	TGTGCCAGCAACACGGGGGGTAACTATGGCTACACCTTC	CASNTGGNYGYTF
16	TRBV7-9	TRBJ2-1	many	TRBD2	TGTGCCAGCAGCCCAGCGGGTAGCGGGTTTTACAATGAGCAGTTCTTC	CASSPAGSGFYNEQFF
18	TRBV5-1	TRBJ2-7	-	-	TGCGCCAGCAGCTCCGGGACTTCTTTTACTGCCATCTCCTACGAGCAGTACTTC	CASSSGTSFTAISYEQYF
15	TRBV5-5	TRBJ1-4	few	TRBD1	TGTGCCAGCAGCTCCCCCGGGACAGGGTTATCAAAACTGTTTTTT	CASSSPGTGLSKLFF
13	TRBV5-4	TRBJ1-1	-	-	TGTGCCAGCAGCGGACAGAAGAACACTGAAGCTTTCTTT	CASSGQKNTEAFF
15	TRBV5-1	TRBJ1-1	few	-	TGCGCCAGCAGCTGGGGGCGGCAGGGAGACACTGAAGCTTTCTTT	CASSWGRQGDTEAFF
13	TRBV2	TRBJ1-6	once	-	TGTGCCAGCAGCCGGGAGGCTAGGTCACCCCTCCACTTT	CASSREARSPLHF
13	TRBV7-9	TRBJ1-4	-	-	TGTGCCAGCAGCTTATATGGGGGGGAAAAACTGTTTTTT	CASSLYGGEKLFF
14	TRBV7-2	TRBJ1-1	few	-	TGTGCCAGCAGCCCAGACAGCCGGAACACTGAAGCTTTCTTT	CASSPDSRNTEAFF
15	TRBV7-9	TRBJ1-1	few	-	TGTGCCAGCAGCTCCAACAGGAAGGCCAACACTGAAGCTTTCTTT	CASSSNRKANTEAFF
15	TRBV2	TRBJ1-2	-	TRBD1	TGTGCCAGCAGTGCCAGGACAGGGGGCTGGGTTGGCTACACCTTC	CASSARTGGWVGYTF
15	TRBV9	TRBJ1-1	-	-	TGTGCCAGCAGCGTTGGTGTACAGATGAACACTGAAGCTTTCTTT	CASSVGVQMNTEAFF
16	TRBV6-1	TRBJ1-5	few	TRBD1	TGTGCCAGCAGTGAAATTGGACAGGTCGGCAATCAGCCCCAGCATTTT	CASSEIGQVGNQPQHF
13	TRBV19	TRBJ1-1	-	-	TGTGCCAGTAGTCCCTCGCGGCCCTTGGAAGCTTTCTTT	CASSPSRPLEAFF
18	TRBV9	TRBJ2-7	once	-	TGTGCCAGCAGCGCAGAAGACGGGACACCTTCCCCCCCCTACGAGCAGTACTTC	CASSAEDGTPSPPYEQYF
15	TRBV5-1	TRBJ2-3	-	TRBD1	TGCGCCAGCAGTTTCCAGGGGGCGCACACAGATACGCAGTATTTT	CASSFQGAHTDTQYF
14	TRBV18	TRBJ1-2	-	-	TGTGCCAGCTCACCATCCAGGGATACGTATGGCTACACCTTC	CASSPSRDTYGYTF
14	TRBV5-1	TRBJ1-1	-	-	TGCGCCAGCAGCTTGACAGGGCGGAACACTGAAGCTTTCTTT	CASSLTGRNTEAFF
14	TRBV28	TRBJ1-4	-	-	TGTGCCAGCAGTGGGGCAGGGTTGGGAGAAAAACTGTTTTTT	CASSGAGLGEKLFF
17	TRBV4-1	TRBJ2-1	once	TRBD2	TGCGCCAGCAGCTTTACCCCTAGCGGGCACTCCTACAATGAGCAGTTCTTC	CASSFTPSGHSYNEQFF
12	TRBV13	TRBJ2-7	-	-	TGTGCCAGCAGCTCTAACTTCTACGAGCAGTACTTC	CASSSNFYEQYF
14	TRBV2	TRBJ2-7	-	-	TGTGCCAGCAGAACCAGGGTGGTGTTATACGAGCAGTACTTC	CASRTRVVLYEQYF
16	TRBV28	TRBJ2-6	-	-	TGTGCCAGCAGTTTATTCAGGGACTCTGGGGCCAACGTCCTGACTTTC	CASSLFRDSGANVLTF
14	TRBV27	TRBJ2-2	-	TRBD1	TGTGCCAGCAGGAAACAGGGGTTATCCGGGGAGCTGTTTTTT	CASRKQGLSGELFF
13	TRBV18	TRBJ2-1	-	-	TGTGCCAGCTCACCACGCGGAAACAATGAGCAGTTCTTC	CASSPRGNNEQFF
13	TRBV15	TRBJ1-2	-	TRBD1	TGTGCCACCAGCCTAGGACAGGGGTATGGCTACACCTTC	CATSLGQGYGYTF
12	TRBV6-5	TRBJ1-1	-	-	TGTGCCAGCAGTTATTCGGGGGTCGAAGCTTTCTTT	CASSYSGVEAFF
15	TRBV4-3	TRBJ1-5	-	-	TGCGCCAGCAGCCAAGATCGGGGGTTTAATCAGCCCCAGCATTTT	CASSQDRGFNQPQHF
14	TRBV28	TRBJ1-1	-	-	TGTGCCAGCAGTTTAGGCGGGGGGCGCGAGTTCGCTTTCTTT	CASSLGGGREFAFF
14	TRBV10-3	TRBJ2-2	-	TRBD1	TGTGCCATCAGTGAGGACAGGGGTACCGGGGAGCTGTTTTTT	CAISEDRGTGELFF
14	TRBV14	TRBJ1-6	-	-	TGTGCCAGCAGCCAAGAGCCAGGATCTTCACCCCTCCACTTT	CASSQEPGSSPLHF
14	TRBV5-1	TRBJ2-2	-	-	TGCGCCAGCAGCTTGGCGGTTGTCACCGGGGAGCTGTTTTTT	CASSLAVVTGELFF
13	TRBV5-1	TRBJ1-2	-	-	TGCGCCAGCAGCTTACCAGATTACTATGGCTACACCTTC	CASSLPDYYGYTF
13	TRBV28	TRBJ2-3	-	-	TGTGCCAGCAGTCGGGACTTCACAGATACGCAGTATTTT	CASSRDFTDTQYF